The 14 T cell receptor beta chains reported below all come from one sample, sequenced in a study of identical twins. TCRdb reprocessed the 5' RACE reads with MiXCR, giving one entry per CDR3 protein. This table has around 680,000 distinct CDR3 sequences, more than 6.5% appearing once. The same data also went into a second study, on yellow fever vaccine responses in identical twins.

The sequenced sample consisted of PBMCs. The source is a woman between 18 and 29 years old in good health.

This clonotype occurred many times. V is TRBV5-1 and J is TRBJ2-2, with TRBD2 identical over 9 bases. V trimming: 0 bases; J trimming: 4 bases; junction bases outside the gene matches: 4. Germline CDR1 is SGHRS and CDR2 is YFSETQ. The CDR3 consists of 16 residues. In DNA, the CDR3 is TGCGCCAGCAGCTTGGGATCTAGCGGGGTCACCGGGGAGCTGTTTTTT. This codes for CASSLGSSGVTGELFF.

The sample holds many counts of this clonotype. V usage is TRBV20-1 and J usage is TRBJ2-4; D call uncertain. CDR1 is DFQATT and CDR2 is SNEGSKA in the germline V gene (reference sequence). The CDR3 is made up of 13 amino acids. Trimming removed 3 bases from V and 4 bases from J, with 10 bases in between. For the CDR3, the DNA is TGCAGTGCTAGTGACGATACGAAAAACATTCAGTACTTC. As protein: CSASDDTKNIQYF.

In this sample, this clonotype turned up a few times. One end of the junction varies from germline; a read error may be responsible. The chain recombines TRBV29-1 with TRBJ2-2, with D possibly TRBD1 on 6 matching bases. The CDR3 has 14 amino acids. The germline V gene encodes CDR1 SQVTM and CDR2 ANQGSEA. The CDR3 reads CSVEVDRNTGELFF. The CDR3 nucleotides read TGCAGCGTGGAAGTGGACAGGAACACCGGGGAGCTGTTTTTT.

V gene TRBV6-4 combines with J gene TRBJ2-1, with D possibly matching TRBD2 (5 bases). Trimming shortened V by 2 bases and J by 5 bases, and 10 bases separated the two germline ends. The CDR3 is 14 residues long. Per germline, CDR1 MRHNA and CDR2 SNTAGT. CDR3 coding DNA: TGTGCCAGCAGTGACCTAAAGCGGAACAATGAGCAGTTCTTC. This translates into CASSDLKRNNEQFF.

This chain uses TRBV6-1 with TRBJ2-1, with unresolved D. V lost 2 bases and J lost 12, with 11 bases in between. The CDR3 has 12 residues. Germline V lookup: CDR1 MNHNS, CDR2 SASEGT. CDR3 in DNA: TGTGCCAGCAGTGAAAACCCGCCCGGGCAGTTCTTC. Translation gives CASSENPPGQFF.

This clonotype has ten or more counts. This sequence joins TRBV12-3 or TRBV12-4 and TRBJ1-1; no clear D gene. The CDR3 consists of 12 residues. Between the trimmed V and J ends, which lost 6 bases and 8 bases, there was a span of 13 bases. The CDR3: CASRSRTVEAFF. The CDR3 DNA reads as TGTGCCAGCAGATCTCGGACGGTCGAAGCTTTCTTT.

The chain has TRBV12-3 or TRBV12-4 and TRBJ2-3; D is unclear. V lost 6 bases, J lost 0 bases, and 10 bases lay in between. The CDR3 contains 14 residues. CDR3 DNA: TGTGCCAGCAGGGCCCGGCCGAGCACAGATACGCAGTATTTT. Amino acids: CASRARPSTDTQYF.

This clonotype was detected a few times. The rearrangement links TRBV29-1 to TRBJ2-1; 10 positions agree with TRBD2. V lost 4 bases and J lost 7; bases outside the gene matches: 10. The CDR3 is made up of 15 amino acids. The V gene's germline CDR1 is SQVTM and CDR2 ANQGSEA. CDR3 in DNA: TGCAGCGTTGCTAAAACTAGCGGGATCGAGAATGAGCAGTTCTTC. It is translated as CSVAKTSGIENEQFF.

The chain joins TRBV20-1 to TRBJ2-3; 12 bases align to TRBD2. Germline CDR1 is DFQATT and CDR2 is SNEGSKA (reference sequence). V lost 6 bases and J lost 2; bases outside the gene matches: 6. The CDR3 sequence is 15 residues long. The CDR3 sequence is CSATGTSGFTDTQYF. CDR3 nucleotides: TGCAGTGCAACCGGGACTAGCGGGTTCACAGATACGCAGTATTTT.

The rearrangement joins TRBV6-4 to TRBJ1-5, with D unresolved. The CDR3 extends over 13 amino acids. Germline V gene sequence: CDR1 MRHNA, CDR2 SNTAGT. V was clipped by 10 bases and J by 1 base, with 11 bases between them. The CDR3 sequence: CATLRLSNQPQHF. The CDR3 nucleotides read TGTGCCACCCTCCGACTGAGCAATCAGCCCCAGCATTTT.

The chain recombines TRBV15 with TRBJ2-7; D is tentatively TRBD1 or TRBD2 (5 bases each). Germline V lookup: CDR1 LNHNV, CDR2 YYDKDF (reference sequence). CDR3 length: 14 amino acids. Trimming left V 5 bases short and J 3 bases short, with 14 bases between. The CDR3 coding sequence is TGTGCCACCAGCCGCGTACTGGGGGACTACGAGCAGTACTTC. Its protein is CATSRVLGDYEQYF.

This clonotype was seen repeatedly, ten times or more. This chain links TRBV29-1 with TRBJ2-5; 9 nucleotides line up with TRBD2. The junction had 13 bases not matched to a gene; V was cut back by 7 bases and J by 10 bases. This CDR3 comprises 13 residues. CDR1 is SQVTM, CDR2 ANQGSEA, per germline. The CDR3 nucleotides are TGCAGCGCTGGGACTAGCCCTCGAGGGGACCAGTACTTC. Translation gives CSAGTSPRGDQYF.

This clonotype was seen repeatedly, ten times or more. The V call is TRBV12-3 or TRBV12-4, the J call TRBJ1-5; 8 bases match TRBD1. V lost 8 bases and J lost 5; bases outside the gene matches: 11. This CDR3 region has 15 residues. CDR3 loop: CASSAPGTGHQPQHF. In DNA form, the CDR3 reads TGTGCCAGCTCAGCCCCCGGGACAGGTCATCAGCCCCAGCATTTT.

This clonotype showed up just a few times. This chain uses TRBV19 with TRBJ2-7; D gene unclear. Germline CDR1 and CDR2: LNHDA and SQIVND (reference sequence). The CDR3 is 13 amino acids. The V end was cut by 4 bases, the J end by 2 bases, with 9 bases between. The CDR3 coding sequence is TGTGCCAGTAGTACCGATGTTACCTACGAGCAGTACTTC. Its translation is CASSTDVTYEQYF.